The entry below describes one T cell receptor beta chain. Its antigen remains unknown. The data were taken from a study of T cells in localized non-small cell lung cancer. Repertoires were generated with immunoSEQ multiplex PCR, while TCRdb's copy carries only in-frame clones and drops some. The profile shows some 2,200 clones, approximately 38% of them singletons. Whole-study findings and limits: Because only a single region of the tumor was sequenced, heterogeneity remains possible.

The V and J ends lost 6 bases and 1 base respectively, with 10 bases between them. The CDR3 contains 13 residues. Germline-derived CDR1 and CDR2 are SGHTA and FQGNSA. The chain carries TRBV7-2 and TRBJ2-7, with D unresolved. The TCR was taken from a female donor at least 60 years old with stage I squamous cell lung carcinoma. The material was normal lung tissue next to the tumor, obtained before any cancer treatment. The CDR3 region is CASRSLGSYEQYF. Here the CDR3 DNA reads TGTGCCAGCAGATCTCTAGGGTCCTACGAGCAGTACTTC.